This TCR beta chain came from a study of CD8+ T cells in alopecia areata. Remarks on this clone: The antigen is unknown.

Extracted from the samples, RNA was reverse transcribed into cDNA to serve as the sequencing template. Repertoires were generated with immunoSEQ multiplex PCR, while TCRdb's copy carries only in-frame clones and drops some. The sample holds 100,000 to 150,000 clones, approximately 49% seen once. Findings and limits, study-wide: Clonality was higher in lesional than normal scalp, especially in alopecia totalis/universalis.

CDR3 length: 13 residues. In germline, CDR1 is MNHEY, CDR2 SMNVEV (reference sequence). V lost 5 bases and J 4 bases, leaving 9 bases between the germline ends. The chain couples TRBV27 to TRBJ2-1; weak D call: TRBD1 (5 bases). Sample: CD8+ T cells sorted from blood, taken at week 0. This TCR derives from a human donor with alopecia areata. The CDR3 DNA reads TGTGCCAGCAGTCACAGGAATTACAATGAGCAGTTCTTC. This gives the protein CASSHRNYNEQFF.